These T cell receptor beta chains were read from a single sample in a study of T cell repertoires in cytomegalovirus infection. Each CDR3 protein gets one entry after TCRdb re-called the reads with MiXCR. Of over 100,000 distinct CDR3 sequences listed, more than 15% are singletons. The sample taken for sequencing was PBMCs. The receptors here all came from a human donor in good health (CMV status not recorded). Some clones in this sample may be carry-over from other donors' samples. CDR3s include the opening cysteine and the closing phenylalanine or tryptophan. The D gene is left open where the match is weak. Only some rows state a clone size, as once, few, many or a class for expanded clones.

- | TRBJ2-5 | TRBV2 | - | TGTGCCAGCAGTGAAGAGGGGGGGGAGACCCAGTACTTC | CASSEEGGETQYF
once | TRBJ1-5 | TRBV6-8 | TRBD1 | TGTGCCAGCAGTTACTCGACAGGGGGCGCCGGGCAGCCCCAGCATTTT | CASSYSTGGAGQPQHF
many | TRBJ2-7 | TRBV25-1 | TRBD2 | TGTGCCAGCAGCCGGGGAGGACTAGCGGGGACCTACTTC | CASSRGGLAGTYF
- | TRBJ2-2 | TRBV24-1 | - | TGTGCCACCAGTGAACAGATCGGCGGGGAGCTGTTTTTT | CATSEQIGGELFF
- | TRBJ1-1 | TRBV6-2/TRBV6-3 | - | TGTGCCAGCAGTTACGCTTACTCGGGATTGAACACTGAAGCTTTCTTT | CASSYAYSGLNTEAFF
- | TRBJ1-4 | TRBV6-5 | - | TGTGCCAGCAGTTACTCGAACCAGCCGTTGGGCGAAAAACTGTTTTTT | CASSYSNQPLGEKLFF
few | TRBJ1-4 | TRBV28 | - | TGTGCGGGAGGGGGATCCGCAACTAATGAAAAACTGTTTTTT | CAGGGSATNEKLFF
many | TRBJ2-5 | TRBV2 | TRBD2 | TGTGCCAGCAGTTCGCCTAGCGGGGAAGAGACCCAGTACTTC | CASSSPSGEETQYF
many | TRBJ1-1 | TRBV12-3/TRBV12-4 | TRBD1 | TGTGCCAGCAGGACGACGGGACAGGGGAACACTGAAGCTTTCTTT | CASRTTGQGNTEAFF
many | TRBJ1-5 | TRBV4-2 | TRBD1 | TGTGCCAGCAGCCAACAAGGACAGGGGGCCGGGAGCAATCAGCCCCAGCATTTT | CASSQQGQGAGSNQPQHF
- | TRBJ1-6 | TRBV6-5 | - | TGTGCCAGCAACGACGGACCCGGGTGGAATTCACCCCTCCACTTT | CASNDGPGWNSPLHF
many | TRBJ2-1 | TRBV6-6 | - | TGTGCCAGCAGTTACCTTCAGGGTAACGATGAGCAGTTCTTC | CASSYLQGNDEQFF
- | TRBJ2-2 | TRBV30 | - | TGTGCCTGGAGTGTAAGACTAGGGGTGCAAAACACCGGGGAGCTGTTTTTT | CAWSVRLGVQNTGELFF
many | TRBJ2-2 | TRBV7-2 | TRBD1 | TGTGCCAGCAGCCCGGACAGGGCCGGGACCGGGGAGCTGTTTTTT | CASSPDRAGTGELFF
many | TRBJ2-2 | TRBV12-3/TRBV12-4 | - | TGTGCCAGCGGGGAATGGGGCACCACCGGGGAGCTGTTTTTT | CASGEWGTTGELFF
many | TRBJ2-3 | TRBV7-2 | - | TGTGCCAGCAGCTTCGGAGTTGGAGATACGCAGTATTTT | CASSFGVGDTQYF
- | TRBJ2-1 | TRBV28 | TRBD2 | TGTGCCAGCAGCTCAGGGACTAGCGGGGGGGCTTACAATGAGCAGTTCTTC | CASSSGTSGGAYNEQFF
- | TRBJ1-3 | TRBV5-4 | - | TGTGCCAGCAGCAAGGAACGGGGGGACACCATATATTTT | CASSKERGDTIYF
- | TRBJ1-1 | TRBV19 | - | TGTGCCAGCCGGGGACGGGCTGGGACTGAAGCTTTCTTT | CASRGRAGTEAFF
- | TRBJ2-7 | TRBV6-2/TRBV6-3 | - | TGTGCCAGCAGTTACTCGAGGTCTGAAAACTCCTACGAGCAGTACTTC | CASSYSRSENSYEQYF
many | TRBJ2-1 | TRBV20-1 | TRBD1 | TGCAGTGCCTCCCCGGCGAGACAGGGCTACAATGAGCAGTTCTTC | CSASPARQGYNEQFF
few | TRBJ2-3 | TRBV12-3/TRBV12-4 | - | TGTGCCAGCAGCCCCAGAGGAGGGCGAAGCACAGATACGCAGTATTTT | CASSPRGGRSTDTQYF
many | TRBJ2-3 | TRBV7-9 | - | TGTGCCAGCAGCCCCCCCCCGGATACGCAGTATTTT | CASSPPPDTQYF
- | TRBJ2-3 | TRBV12-3/TRBV12-4 | TRBD2 | TGTGCCAGCAGCCGTAGCGGGGACCCAGATACGCAGTATTTT | CASSRSGDPDTQYF
many | TRBJ2-1 | TRBV7-2 | TRBD2 | TGTGCCAGCAGCTCCGAGGTCGGGGGGGGGGTCTTC | CASSSEVGGGVF
few | TRBJ2-7 | TRBV29-1 | TRBD2 | TGCAGCGTTGGAGCGGGGAGCTACGAGCAGTACTTC | CSVGAGSYEQYF
many | TRBJ2-2 | TRBV2 | TRBD1 | TGTGCCAGCAGTCGTCAGGGGGCGGTAAACACCGGGGAGCTGTTTTTT | CASSRQGAVNTGELFF
- | TRBJ2-5 | TRBV27 | TRBD1 | TGTGCCAGCAGTCCTCCTCCGGGACAGGGGCTGGAGACCCAGTACTTC | CASSPPPGQGLETQYF
few | TRBJ2-2 | TRBV24-1 | TRBD1 | TGTGCCACCAGTGACCCGACAGGGGCGCGGCCCGGGGAGCTGTTTTTT | CATSDPTGARPGELFF
many | TRBJ1-4 | TRBV7-2 | - | TGTGCCAGCAGCTTAGACCGAGGGGAAAAACTGTTTTTT | CASSLDRGEKLFF
- | TRBJ2-2 | TRBV6-8 | TRBD1 | TGTGCCAGTAGTGACAGGGGGCGGTCCGGGGAGCTGTTTTTT | CASSDRGRSGELFF
few | TRBJ2-3 | TRBV20-1 | TRBD2 | TGCAGTGCCCTTACTAGCGAAACAGATACGCAGTATTTT | CSALTSETDTQYF
- | TRBJ2-1 | TRBV20-1 | TRBD2 | TGCAGTGCTAGAGAATTCCGAGCGGGGGCTTACAATGAGCAGTTCTTC | CSAREFRAGAYNEQFF
few | TRBJ2-1 | TRBV11-3 | TRBD1 | TGTGCCAGCAGCCGGGACAGGGGCATGATCAATGAGCAGTTCTTC | CASSRDRGMINEQFF
few | TRBJ2-1 | TRBV18 | TRBD1 | TGTGCCAGCTCACCCCTAGGGACAGGGGTCGGTGAGCAGTTCTTC | CASSPLGTGVGEQFF
many | TRBJ2-1 | TRBV7-2 | - | TGTGCCAGCAGCTCGGGACTCGACAATGAGCAGTTCTTC | CASSSGLDNEQFF
few | TRBJ1-4 | TRBV15 | - | TGTGCCACCAGCAGAGGACAGGTTGAAAAACTGTTTTTT | CATSRGQVEKLFF
- | TRBJ1-1 | TRBV5-1 | - | TGCGCCAGCAGCGAGCGGGGCAGATCTATGAACACTGAAGCTTTCTTT | CASSERGRSMNTEAFF
- | TRBJ2-7 | TRBV28 | - | TGTGCCAGCAGTCCGCCGGGACTCTTTCGGGACGAGCAGTACTTC | CASSPPGLFRDEQYF
many | TRBJ1-1 | TRBV11-3 | - | TGTGCCAGCAGCTTGGCTATGAACACTGAAGCTTTCTTT | CASSLAMNTEAFF
- | TRBJ2-2 | TRBV29-1 | TRBD2 | TGCAGCGTTGAGGGACTAGCGGGGGGCAGAGGAACCGGGGAGCTGTTTTTT | CSVEGLAGGRGTGELFF
- | TRBJ1-1 | TRBV30 | - | TGTGCAAGGGTTTCGAAGTGGGAAGCTTTCTTT | CARVSKWEAFF
many | TRBJ2-2 | TRBV6-2/TRBV6-3 | - | TGTGCCAGCAGCAACCGGTTGAACACCGGGGAGCTGTTTTTT | CASSNRLNTGELFF
few | TRBJ2-1 | TRBV5-8 | TRBD2 | TGTGCCAGCAGCCACCTAACCTCTAGCGGGGGGGATGAGCAGTTCTTC | CASSHLTSSGGDEQFF
- | TRBJ2-3 | TRBV12-5 | - | TGTGCTAGTGGTTTGGCCAGGGGACGGAGCACAGATACGCAGTATTTT | CASGLARGRSTDTQYF
few | TRBJ2-5 | TRBV7-3 | - | TGTGCCAGCTCGCTAGGGGGGAGGCAAGAGACCCAGTACTTC | CASSLGGRQETQYF
many | TRBJ2-5 | TRBV28 | - | TGTGCCAGCAGTTCGGGGACTTTTCTAGGGCCCGTCCAAGAGACCCAGTACTTC | CASSSGTFLGPVQETQYF
many | TRBJ1-2 | TRBV7-8 | - | TGTGCCAGCTCGGGGGGGGCTAACTATGGCTACACCTTC | CASSGGANYGYTF
few | TRBJ2-1 | TRBV7-9 | - | TGTGCCAGCAGCTTATTCGGGGGCGGAGATGAGCAGTTCTTC | CASSLFGGGDEQFF
many | TRBJ2-2 | TRBV7-8 | - | TGTGCCAGCAGCCCCTCGCCGATATACGGGGAGCTGTTTTTT | CASSPSPIYGELFF
once | TRBJ1-1 | TRBV29-1 | - | TGCAGCGGTGGGTTACCTCCCGGGGGCGTTATGAGCACTGAAGCTTTCTTT | CSGGLPPGGVMSTEAFF
many | TRBJ2-3 | TRBV7-9 | TRBD1 | TGTGCCAGCAGCAACAGGGGGTTAGATACGCAGTATTTT | CASSNRGLDTQYF
many | TRBJ1-2 | TRBV5-6 | - | TGTGCCAGCTCAGCTTGGGGACCGAGTAACTATGGCTACACCTTC | CASSAWGPSNYGYTF
many | TRBJ1-1 | TRBV12-3/TRBV12-4 | - | TGTGCCAGCAGGTCTAAGGGGAACACTGAAGCTTTCTTT | CASRSKGNTEAFF
many | TRBJ2-7 | TRBV7-8 | - | TGTGCCAGCAGTCTCACCGGGACGAACTCCTACGAGCAGTACTTC | CASSLTGTNSYEQYF
few | TRBJ2-1 | TRBV2 | TRBD2 | TGTGCCAGCAGTGACGGGACTAGGTACAATGAGCAGTTCTTC | CASSDGTRYNEQFF
- | TRBJ2-1 | TRBV28 | TRBD2 | TGTGCCAGCAGCCCACCGACTAGCGGGGCTAATGAGCAGTTCTTC | CASSPPTSGANEQFF
many | TRBJ2-7 | TRBV7-2 | - | TGTGCCAGCAGCCCTCCGGGGTTCCACGAGCAGTACTTC | CASSPPGFHEQYF
few | TRBJ1-5 | TRBV6-2/TRBV6-3 | - | TGTGCCAGCAGTTCCGGGGGGGCAGGGATTGAGTCAAGCAATCAGCCCCAGCATTTT | CASSSGGAGIESSNQPQHF